This T cell receptor (beta chain) is from a study of CD8 T cells in ankylosing spondylitis. General study findings and limits: The clones that were linked to disease were reported to be significantly enriched in matched synovial fluid samples from ankylosing spondylitis patients. The study identified a TCR beta motif of under 10 highly homologous variants that appeared characteristic of ankylosing spondylitis blood.

TCRdb recomputed calls from the 5' RACE reads with MiXCR, one row per CDR3 protein. The sample consists of approximately 520,000 distinct CDR3 sequences, approximately 5% of them appearing once. This clonotype showed up many times. What it binds is unknown. The sequence came from a male donor with ankylosing spondylitis. The sample comprised blood, either unsorted or a sorted T cell fraction (not recorded which).

The CDR3 is CASSLIRVSDSYNEQFF. The CDR3 region has the DNA TGCGCCAGCAGCCTAATCAGGGTATCTGACTCCTACAATGAGCAGTTCTTC. The chain uses TRBV5-1 and TRBJ2-1, with D possibly matching TRBD1 (5 bases). CDR3 length: 17 residues. CDR1 and CDR2 from the germline V gene are SGHRS and YFSETQ. Between the trimmed V and J ends, which lost 4 bases and 0 bases, there was a span of 17 bases. Filled out from reference TRBV5-1 and TRBJ2-1, the complete variable domain reads KAGVTQTPRYLIKTRGQQVTLSCSPISGHRSVSWYQQTPGQGLQFLFEYFSETQRNKGNFPGRFSGRQFSNSRSEMNVSTLELGDSALYLCASSLIRVSDSYNEQFFGPGTRLTVL.